The sequence of this TCR beta chain was determined in a study of regulatory T cells. As concerns this clone: What it recognizes is unknown.

The germline gives CDR1 SGHRS, CDR2 YFSETQ. The CDR3 loop spans 15 amino acids. Trimming cost V 4 bases and J 1 base, with 9 bases left between them. Study observations and caveats: In CD3G-deficient patients, conventional CD4+ T cells were enriched for hydrophobic CDR3 residues at positions 6 and 7. Regulatory T cells showed the strongest V-J pair restriction and V/J gene skewing among patient repertoires.

Patients, 2 to 39 years old, had expanded memory T-cell proportions. Sorting split CD4+ cells into CD25-high CD127-low Tregs and CD25-low CD127-high conventional T cells. Primers: 52 TRBV forward and 13 TRBJ reverse. Here immunoSEQ multiplex PCR was the method, and the copy in TCRdb shows in-frame clones only, minus some. Here the sample spans tens of thousands of clones, approximately 91% being singletons. The TCR was taken from a child aged 10-17 years with CD3G deficiency. The sequenced sample consisted of conventional CD4+ T cells sorted from blood. This rearrangement joins TRBV5-1 to TRBJ2-6; D possibly corresponds to TRBD2 (6 bases). CDR3 nucleotide sequence: TGCGCCAGCAGCGTGGGAGGTTCTGGGGCCAACGTCCTGACTTTC. It yields the protein CASSVGGSGANVLTF.